Listed below are T cell receptor beta chains from one sample, sequenced in a study of metastatic and nonmetastatic thyroid tumors. MiXCR was used by TCRdb to re-call the PCR reads. In the table there are 11,000 to 15,000 clones, approximately 24% of which are singletons. Source material: tumor tissue. These receptors all come from a female donor with papillary thyroid cancer or a benign thyroid nodule (not recorded which). Some clones in this sample may be carry-over from other donors' samples. Each CDR3 is given with its conserved first and last residue. D genes are given only for firm matches. Some rows mark clone size as missing; the rest say once, few, many or name a class of expanded clone.

d_gene	abundance	j_gene	v_gene	CDR3aa	CDR3nt
.	medium-sized	TRBJ2-7	TRBV11-2	CASSPLVGSKDEQYF	TGTGCCAGCAGTCCCCTAGTGGGGAGTAAGGACGAGCAGTACTTC
TRBD2	many	TRBJ2-3	TRBV7-8	CASTGRTSGSVADTQYF	TGTGCCAGCACGGGGCGAACTAGCGGGAGTGTTGCAGATACGCAGTATTTT
.	many	TRBJ1-5	TRBV18	CASSRQGNQPQHF	TGTGCCAGCTCACGGCAGGGAAATCAGCCCCAGCATTTT
.	.	TRBJ2-1	TRBV3-1	CESSQASTGGGGEQFF	TGTGAAAGCAGCCAAGCTTCCACGGGTGGCGGCGGTGAGCAGTTCTTC
TRBD2	many	TRBJ2-2	TRBV19	CASRATSGRNTGELFF	TGTGCCAGTAGGGCGACTAGCGGGAGGAACACCGGGGAGCTGTTTTTT
.	.	TRBJ2-3	TRBV27	CASGQTSTDTQYF	TGTGCCAGCGGACAAACAAGCACAGATACGCAGTATTTT
.	medium-sized	TRBJ2-1	TRBV5-5	CASTVGDRGQSSYNEQFF	TGTGCCAGCACCGTAGGTGACAGAGGGCAGAGCTCCTACAATGAGCAGTTCTTC
.	few	TRBJ2-3	TRBV29-1	CSVLPPWGALTDTQYF	TGCAGCGTTCTCCCCCCGTGGGGGGCGTTGACAGATACGCAGTACTTT
.	.	TRBJ2-1	TRBV4-3	CASSQDGREYAEQFF	TGCGCCAGCAGCCAAGATGGCCGGGAGTACGCTGAGCAGTTCTTC
.	few	TRBJ1-3	TRBV7-8	CASIPGSSGNTIYF	TGTGCCAGCATCCCGGGGAGCTCTGGAAACACCATATATTTT
.	.	TRBJ1-2	TRBV6-1	CASSGAPGAGYGYTF	TGTGCCAGCAGTGGAGCGCCTGGGGCGGGCTATGGCTACACCTTC
TRBD2	.	TRBJ2-7	TRBV2	CASSVRRESDEQYF	TGTGCCAGCAGTGTTCGGCGGGAGTCAGACGAGCAGTACTTC
.	few	TRBJ1-1	TRBV15	CATSRDMNTEAFF	TGTGCCACCAGCAGAGACATGAACACTGAAGCTTTCTTT
.	few	TRBJ2-5	TRBV12-3/TRBV12-4	CASSPGVLGVQYF	TGTGCCAGCAGTCCAGGGGTACTTGGGGTCCAGTACTTC
.	many	TRBJ2-7	TRBV20-1	CSAGRGGSLYEQYF	TGCAGTGCTGGCAGGGGTGGGTCCCTTTACGAGCAGTACTTC
TRBD1	few	TRBJ1-2	TRBV6-1	CASRARPGQGRIYGYTF	TGTGCCAGCAGAGCGAGACCGGGACAGGGGAGGATCTATGGCTACACCTTC
TRBD2	.	TRBJ2-1	TRBV19	CATAFGRLHYNEQFF	TGTGCCACTGCTTTCGGGAGGTTACATTACAATGAGCAGTTCTTC
.	.	TRBJ2-7	TRBV28	CASSPRRDSGPISYEQYF	TGTGCCAGCAGCCCTAGGCGAGATAGCGGCCCGATCTCCTACGAGCAGTACTTC
TRBD2	.	TRBJ2-1	TRBV9	CASSVVGQGTSGSRDEQFF	TGTGCCAGCAGCGTAGTGGGACAGGGGACTAGCGGGAGTAGGGATGAGCAGTTCTTC
.	many	TRBJ1-1	TRBV2	CAAARFGNTEAFF	TGTGCCGCCGCGAGGTTCGGGAACACTGAAGCTTTCTTT
.	many	TRBJ1-2	TRBV19	CASTTGRLGGGYTF	TGTGCCAGCACTACGGGCAGGTTAGGTGGTGGCTACACCTTC
TRBD2	many	TRBJ2-7	TRBV20-1	CSAKLAGVSYEQYF	TGCAGTGCTAAACTAGCGGGAGTATCCTACGAGCAGTACTTC
.	.	TRBJ2-2	TRBV5-1	CASSGNTGELFF	TGCGCCAGCAGCGGGAACACCGGGGAGCTGTTTTTT
.	large	TRBJ2-7	TRBV20-1	CSAPVGSRGWEQYF	TGCAGTGCTCCAGTGGGATCCCGGGGCTGGGAGCAGTACTTC
.	medium-sized	TRBJ1-1	TRBV27	CASSLEGPFTEAFF	TGTGCCAGCAGTTTGGAGGGACCGTTTACTGAAGCTTTCTTT
TRBD2	medium-sized	TRBJ2-1	TRBV4-1	CASSQESSGESYNEQFF	TGCGCCAGCAGCCAAGAGTCCAGCGGGGAATCCTACAATGAGCAGTTCTTC
TRBD1	.	TRBJ2-3	TRBV5-1	CASSLVTGFATDTQYF	TGCGCCAGCAGCTTGGTGACAGGGTTTGCCACAGATACGCAGTATTTT
.	.	TRBJ2-2	TRBV11-2	CASSFNTGELFF	TGTGCCAGCAGCTTCAACACCGGGGAGCTGTTTTTT
TRBD1	.	TRBJ1-2	TRBV6-5	CASSYTLPRTGGYGCTF	TGTGCCAGCAGTTACACCCTCCCCCGGACAGGGGGGTATGGCTGCACCTTC
.	many	TRBJ1-5	TRBV20-1	CSAVKGGEGQPQHF	TGCAGTGCTGTCAAGGGTGGAGAAGGTCAGCCCCAGCATTTT
.	.	TRBJ2-3	TRBV9	CASSPFSGTFTDTQYF	TGTGCCAGCAGCCCCTTTTCCGGGACCTTCACAGATACGCAGTATTTT
.	many	TRBJ2-5	TRBV7-7	CASSLSRAETQYF	TGTGCTAGCAGCTTATCCCGGGCAGAGACCCAGTACTTC
TRBD2	once	TRBJ2-3	TRBV7-6	CASSSMGLAEASTDTQYF	TGTGCCAGCAGTTCCATGGGACTAGCGGAGGCTAGCACAGATACGCAGTATTTT
.	.	TRBJ1-2	TRBV7-8	CASSLVQAGGASNYGYTF	TGTGCCAGCAGCTTAGTACAGGCAGGAGGGGCGTCTAACTATGGCTACACCTTC
.	few	TRBJ2-2	TRBV27	CVSGVRGPNTGELFF	TGTGTCAGCGGTGTCAGGGGTCCGAACACCGGGGAGCTGTTTTTT
.	few	TRBJ2-2	TRBV27	CASSSADSVNTGGLFF	TGTGCCAGCAGTTCGGCCGACAGTGTAAACACCGGGGGGCTGTTTTTT
.	few	TRBJ1-2	TRBV6-1	CASSEPPGIGYTF	TGTGCCAGCAGTGAACCCCCAGGAATTGGCTACACCTTC
TRBD1	many	TRBJ2-1	TRBV29-1	CSVVGTPGQKNNEQFF	TGCAGCGTTGTTGGGACCCCGGGACAGAAAAACAATGAGCAGTTCTTC
.	large	TRBJ1-6	TRBV6-1	CASSKKQGSSDNSPLHF	TGTGCCAGCAGCAAAAAGCAAGGGAGTTCAGATAATTCACCCCTCCACTTT
TRBD1	many	TRBJ2-7	TRBV7-6	CASSLGQGNEQYF	TGTGCCAGCAGCCTGGGACAGGGCAACGAGCAGTACTTC
TRBD2	medium-sized	TRBJ2-1	TRBV27	CASSVQLAGVEQFF	TGTGCCAGCTCGGTCCAACTAGCGGGAGTTGAGCAGTTCTTC
TRBD1	few	TRBJ1-2	TRBV24-1	CAAQGTGDGCGYTF	TGTGCCGCCCAGGGGACAGGGGACGGCTGTGGCTACACCTTC
.	.	TRBJ1-3	TRBV6-2/TRBV6-3	CASSFPPRTDTRNTIYF	TGTGCCAGCAGTTTCCCCCCTCGGACGGATACCAGAAACACCATATATTTT
TRBD1	few	TRBJ1-4	TRBV19	CASSTLAGTGYEKLFF	TGTGCCAGTAGTACTCTAGCCGGGACAGGGTACGAAAAACTGTTTTTT
TRBD1	many	TRBJ2-5	TRBV29-1	CSVGQGGWETQYF	TGCAGCGTTGGACAGGGTGGTTGGGAGACCCAGTACTTC
.	.	TRBJ2-2	TRBV5-1	CASSLGGANTGELFF	TGCGCCAGCAGCTTGGGGGGCGCGAACACCGGGGAGCTGTTTTTT
TRBD2	many	TRBJ2-1	TRBV11-2	CASSPRLADGNEQFF	TGTGCCAGCAGCCCCCGACTAGCAGACGGCAATGAGCAGTTCTTC
.	few	TRBJ1-1	TRBV6-2/TRBV6-3	CASSQRENTEAFF	TGTGCCAGCAGTCAAAGGGAGAACACTGAAGCTTTCTTT
TRBD2	.	TRBJ2-1	TRBV11-2	CASSVLPSLAGGYNEQFF	TGTGCCAGCAGCGTACTACCCAGTCTAGCGGGGGGATACAATGAGCAGTTCTTC
.	.	TRBJ2-1	TRBV9	CASSVVGLGGDEQFF	TGTGCCAGCAGCGTAGTCGGGCTGGGCGGGGATGAGCAGTTCTTC
.	few	TRBJ2-7	TRBV6-2/TRBV6-3	CASSYARGEQYF	TGTGCCAGCAGTTACGCTAGGGGCGAGCAGTACTTC
.	.	TRBJ2-3	TRBV5-1	CASSQVGAGRTDTQYF	TGCGCCAGCAGCCAGGTAGGCGCAGGGCGCACAGATACGCAGTATTTT
.	.	TRBJ2-2	TRBV6-2/TRBV6-3	CASSYSGGGELFF	TGTGCCAGCAGTTACTCCGGTGGCGGGGAGCTGTTTTTT
.	few	TRBJ2-7	TRBV6-1	CAGTKGEYNDQYF	TGTGCCGGCACAAAGGGGGAATACAACGATCAGTACTTC
TRBD1	.	TRBJ2-2	TRBV24-1	CATSDSVADRGTGELFF	TGTGCCACCAGTGATTCCGTGGCCGACAGGGGGACCGGGGAGCTGTTTTTT
TRBD1	many	TRBJ2-1	TRBV4-1	CASSRDRGVEQFF	TGCGCCAGCAGCCGAGACAGGGGGGTTGAGCAGTTCTTC
.	medium-sized	TRBJ2-7	TRBV5-1	CASSLEPGPKNYEQYF	TGCGCCAGCAGCTTGGAGCCGGGCCCCAAGAACTACGAGCAGTACTTC
.	.	TRBJ1-2	TRBV28	CASRQTSSDRKYTF	TGTGCCAGCAGACAGACATCCTCAGACAGGAAGTACACCTTC
.	.	TRBJ2-3	TRBV18	CASSPPLGTDTQYF	TGTGCCAGCTCACCTCCCCTTGGCACAGATACGCAGTATTTT
.	many	TRBJ2-1	TRBV9	CASSFSPGFSDYNEQFF	TGTGCCAGCAGCTTCTCTCCCGGGTTTAGCGATTACAATGAGCAGTTCTTC